This T cell receptor (beta chain) was captured by sequencing in a study of T cell changes during pregnancy in multiple sclerosis. TCRdb's copy holds only in-frame clones and misses some; the assay was immunoSEQ multiplex PCR. Of about 35,000 clones listed, around 90% are singletons. Looked up from germline, CDR1 is SQVTM and CDR2 is ANQGSEA. The CDR3 spans 16 residues. After removal of 2 bases from V and 2 bases from J, the junction contained 8 bases not matched to a gene. The TCR was taken from a female donor with multiple sclerosis, enrolled in a pregnancy study. The input for sequencing was CD8+ T cells from peripheral blood mononuclear cells, taken in the third trimester of pregnancy. This chain joins TRBV29-1 and TRBJ2-7; 11 bases align to TRBD1. The CDR3 sequence: CSVEIGGQGGTYEQYF. The DNA for the CDR3 is TGCAGCGTTGAAATTGGGGGACAGGGGGGCACCTACGAGCAGTACTTC.